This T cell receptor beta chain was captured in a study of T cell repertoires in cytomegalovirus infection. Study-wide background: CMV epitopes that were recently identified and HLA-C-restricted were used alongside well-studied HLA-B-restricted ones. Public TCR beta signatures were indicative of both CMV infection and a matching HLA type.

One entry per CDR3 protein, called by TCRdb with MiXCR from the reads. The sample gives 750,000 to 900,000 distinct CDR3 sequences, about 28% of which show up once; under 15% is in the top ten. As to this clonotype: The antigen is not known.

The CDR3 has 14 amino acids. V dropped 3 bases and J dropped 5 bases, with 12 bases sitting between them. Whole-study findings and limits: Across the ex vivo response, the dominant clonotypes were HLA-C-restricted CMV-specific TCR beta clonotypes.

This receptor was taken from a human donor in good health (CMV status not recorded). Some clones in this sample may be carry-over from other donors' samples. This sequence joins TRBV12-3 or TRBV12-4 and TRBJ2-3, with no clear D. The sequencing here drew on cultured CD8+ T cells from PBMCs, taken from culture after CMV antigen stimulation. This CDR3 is CASSFLGRRDTQYF. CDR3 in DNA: TGTGCCAGCAGTTTCCTGGGCCGGCGAGATACGCAGTATTTT.